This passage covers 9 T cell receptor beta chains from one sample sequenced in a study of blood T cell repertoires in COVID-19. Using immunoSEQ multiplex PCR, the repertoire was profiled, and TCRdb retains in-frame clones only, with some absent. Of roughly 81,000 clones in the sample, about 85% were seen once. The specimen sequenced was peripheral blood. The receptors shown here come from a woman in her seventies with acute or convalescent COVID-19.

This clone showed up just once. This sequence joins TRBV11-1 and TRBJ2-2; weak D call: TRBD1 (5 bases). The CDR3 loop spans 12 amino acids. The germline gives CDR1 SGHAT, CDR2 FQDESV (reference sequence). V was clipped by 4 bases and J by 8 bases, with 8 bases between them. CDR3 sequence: CASSSREGELFF. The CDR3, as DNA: TGTGCCAGCAGCTCCAGGGAAGGGGAGCTGTTTTTT. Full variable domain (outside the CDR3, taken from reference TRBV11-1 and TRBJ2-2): EAEVAQSPRYKITEKSQAVAFWCDPISGHATLYWYRQILGQGPELLVQFQDESVVDDSQLPKDRFSAERLKGVDSTLKIQPAELGDSAMYLCASSSREGELFFGEGSRLTVL.

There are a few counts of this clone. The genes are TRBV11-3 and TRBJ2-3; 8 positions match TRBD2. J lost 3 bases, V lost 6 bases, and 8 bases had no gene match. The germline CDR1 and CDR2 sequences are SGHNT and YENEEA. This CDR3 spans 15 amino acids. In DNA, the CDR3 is TGTGCCAGCAGTACGAGCGGGGGTGGTACAGATACGCAGTATTTT. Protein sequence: CASSTSGGGTDTQYF. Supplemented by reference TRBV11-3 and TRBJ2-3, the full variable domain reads EAGVVQSPRYKIIEKKQPVAFWCNPISGHNTLYWYLQNLGQGPELLIRYENEEAVDDSQLPKDRFSAERLKGVDSTLKIQPAELGDSAVYLCASSTSGGGTDTQYFGPGTRLTVL.

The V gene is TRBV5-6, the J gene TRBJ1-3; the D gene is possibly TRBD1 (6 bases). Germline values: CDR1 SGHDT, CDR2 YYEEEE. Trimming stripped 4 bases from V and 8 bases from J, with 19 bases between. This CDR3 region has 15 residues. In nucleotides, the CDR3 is TGTGCCAGCAGCCGAGAACGACAGGTTAGGGACACCATATATTTT. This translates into CASSRERQVRDTIYF.

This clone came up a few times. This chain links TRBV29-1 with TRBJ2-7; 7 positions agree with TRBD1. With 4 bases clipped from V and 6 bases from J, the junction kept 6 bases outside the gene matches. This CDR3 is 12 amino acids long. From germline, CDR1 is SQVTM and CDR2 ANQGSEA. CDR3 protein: CSVGWTGFEQYF. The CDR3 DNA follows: TGCAGCGTTGGGTGGACAGGTTTCGAGCAGTACTTC.

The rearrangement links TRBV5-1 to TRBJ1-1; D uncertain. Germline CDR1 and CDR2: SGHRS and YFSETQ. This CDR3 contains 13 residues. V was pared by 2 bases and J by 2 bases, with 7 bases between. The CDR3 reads CASSFALNTEAFF. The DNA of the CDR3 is TGCGCCAGCAGCTTCGCCCTAAACACTGAAGCTTTCTTT.

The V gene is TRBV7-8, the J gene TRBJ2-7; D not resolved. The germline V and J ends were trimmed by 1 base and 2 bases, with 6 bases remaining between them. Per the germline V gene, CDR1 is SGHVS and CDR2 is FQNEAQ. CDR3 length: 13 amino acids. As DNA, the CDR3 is TGTGCCAGCAGCTTAGATCGTCCCTACGAGCAGTACTTC. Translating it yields CASSLDRPYEQYF.

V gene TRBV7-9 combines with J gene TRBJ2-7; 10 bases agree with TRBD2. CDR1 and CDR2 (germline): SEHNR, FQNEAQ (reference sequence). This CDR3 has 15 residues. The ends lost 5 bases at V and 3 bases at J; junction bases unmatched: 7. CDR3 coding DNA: TGTGCCAGCAGCCTGGGAGCGGGGGGGCTCTACGAGCAGTACTTC. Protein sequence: CASSLGAGGLYEQYF. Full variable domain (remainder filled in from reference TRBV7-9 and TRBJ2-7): DTGVSQNPRHKITKRGQNVTFRCDPISEHNRLYWYRQTLGQGPEFLTYFQNEAQLEKSRLLSDRFSAERPKGSFSTLEIQRTEQGDSAMYLCASSLGAGGLYEQYFGPGTRLTVT.

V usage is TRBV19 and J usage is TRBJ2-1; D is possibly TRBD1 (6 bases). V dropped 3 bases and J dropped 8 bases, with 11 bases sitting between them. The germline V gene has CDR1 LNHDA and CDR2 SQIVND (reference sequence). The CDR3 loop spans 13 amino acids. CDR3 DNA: TGTGCCAGTAGTATTATAGCAGGGGATGAGCAGTTCTTC. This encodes CASSIIAGDEQFF.

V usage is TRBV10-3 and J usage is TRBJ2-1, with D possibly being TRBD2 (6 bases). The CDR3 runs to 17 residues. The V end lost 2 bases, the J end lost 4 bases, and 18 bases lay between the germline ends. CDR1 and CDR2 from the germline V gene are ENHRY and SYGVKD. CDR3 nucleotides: TGTGCCATCAGTGAGCCCACTAGCCAAAGTCCTTACAATGAGCAGTTCTTC. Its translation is CAISEPTSQSPYNEQFF.